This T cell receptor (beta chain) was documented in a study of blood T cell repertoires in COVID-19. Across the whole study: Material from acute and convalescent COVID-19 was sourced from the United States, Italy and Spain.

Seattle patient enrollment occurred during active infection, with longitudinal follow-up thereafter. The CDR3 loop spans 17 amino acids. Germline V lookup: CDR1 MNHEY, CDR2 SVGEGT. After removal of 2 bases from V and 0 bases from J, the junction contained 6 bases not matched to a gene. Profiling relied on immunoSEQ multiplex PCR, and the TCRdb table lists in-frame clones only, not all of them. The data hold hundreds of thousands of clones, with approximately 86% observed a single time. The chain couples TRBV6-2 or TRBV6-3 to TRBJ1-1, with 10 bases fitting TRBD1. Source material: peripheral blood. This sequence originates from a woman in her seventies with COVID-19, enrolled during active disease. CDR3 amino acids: CASSYATGGAMNTEAFF. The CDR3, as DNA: TGTGCCAGCAGTTACGCGACAGGGGGCGCGATGAACACTGAAGCTTTCTTT.